The T cell receptor beta chain described here comes from a study of cytomegalovirus exposure and HLA in healthy donors (TCRdb year 2017). About the full investigation: According to a later analysis, the approximately 120 validation repertoires were produced on the same platform as the 666 repertoires of the first cohort. The study aimed to test whether signatures of past pathogen exposure could be identified by cataloging public T cell receptors. Besides the first cohort of roughly 640 subjects, a separate validation cohort made up of some 110 different subjects was used. To predict cytomegalovirus infection status, the study brought together high-throughput TCR immunosequencing, statistical association of individual TCRs with disease status, and machine learning. The full study reports these points: In a later analysis, TCRs clustered in the first cohort were found to also tend to co-occur in the 110 or so validation repertoires, with 85% to 95% of cluster scores above 0. The validation cohort had no HLA typing available for a later analysis, so co-occurrence within that cohort was assessed over all 130 or so repertoires. A few of the identified cytomegalovirus-associated TCR beta chains were confirmed in vitro to be specific for cytomegalovirus antigens. The classifier was reported to diagnose cytomegalovirus status with high specificity and sensitivity in both the original cohort and the validation cohort. A total of 150 to 200 TCR beta chains were listed by the study as associated with cytomegalovirus. Most TCR sequences were seen in very few donors, while some public TCRs were found in many individuals. According to the authors, the approach could potentially be generalized to other disease states and immunological phenotypes.

Library preparation used the immunoSEQ multiplex PCR assay. The source study handled its data this way. A statistical classification framework was built to diagnose cytomegalovirus status from the catalog of TCR beta chain sequences. As stored in TCRdb, this immuneACCESS dataset retains in-frame rearrangements with V and J assigned. A fraction of the clones does not appear; measured against another copy, unresolved V genes explain less than half of the discrepancy, and the remainder lacks a known reason. From that table come the V and J calls and clone size; the DNA was used to work out D and trimming. The sample has under 150,000 clones on record, around nine tenths of them singletons. The ten largest clones represent 7.9% of the sample. The sample holds one count of this clone. What antigen it recognizes has not been identified. The sample holds no much larger clone one base away, and base qualities are not on file.

Unmatched junction bases come to 1, with V trimmed by 3 bases and J by 2 bases. CDR1 and CDR2 are read off the germline V gene as KGHSH and LQKENI. Spanning cysteine to phenylalanine, the CDR3 consists of 14 amino acids. Of all the DNA, just the CDR3 is kept, 42 bases in frame from base 1. The donors belonged to the validation cohort of around 120 subjects, which was separate from the roughly 680-subject first cohort. Material: PBMCs. The V and J genes are TRBV18 and TRBJ2-1; 7 junctional bases match TRBD2. This TCR was recovered from a woman aged 18-35 years in good health and CMV-seropositive. The sequenced DNA is TGTGCCAGCTCACCCCTAGCGGCCTACAATGAGCAGTTCTTC. This yields the protein CASSPLAAYNEQFF.